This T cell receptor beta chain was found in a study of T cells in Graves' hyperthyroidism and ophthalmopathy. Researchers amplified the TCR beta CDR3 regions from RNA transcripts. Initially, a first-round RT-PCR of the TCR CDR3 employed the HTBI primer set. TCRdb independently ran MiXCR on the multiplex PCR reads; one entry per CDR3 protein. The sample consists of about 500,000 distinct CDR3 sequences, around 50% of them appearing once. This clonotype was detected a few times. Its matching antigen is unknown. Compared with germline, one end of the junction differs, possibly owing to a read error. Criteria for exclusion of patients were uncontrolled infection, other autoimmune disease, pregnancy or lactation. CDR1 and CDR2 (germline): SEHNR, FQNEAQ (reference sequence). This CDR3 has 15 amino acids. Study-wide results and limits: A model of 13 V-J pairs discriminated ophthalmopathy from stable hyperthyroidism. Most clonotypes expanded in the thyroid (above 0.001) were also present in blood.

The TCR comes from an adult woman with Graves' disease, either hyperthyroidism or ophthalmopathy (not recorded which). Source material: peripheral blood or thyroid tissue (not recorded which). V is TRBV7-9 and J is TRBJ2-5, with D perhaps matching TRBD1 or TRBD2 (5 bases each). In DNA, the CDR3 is TGCGCCAGCAGCAACAGATATGGGGACGGGGAGACCCAGTACTTC. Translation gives CASSNRYGDGETQYF.